This TCR beta chain was captured by sequencing in a study of blood T cell repertoires in COVID-19. Overall study context: Material from acute and convalescent COVID-19 was sourced from the United States, Italy and Spain. Sources were T cells, B-cell-depleted T cells, or PBMCs; the material itself was cDNA or gDNA.

Per the original data handling: Amplification of reference gene primers provided the estimated nucleated cell counts. Generated by immunoSEQ multiplex PCR, the TCRdb table keeps only in-frame clones and is missing some. The V and J calls and the clone size are those of that table, but D and trimming were determined from the DNA. Seen here are roughly 200,000 clones, 70% to 90% observed once, and the top ten hold 9.5% to 13%. The CDR3 extends over 18 amino acids. CDR1 KGHSH and CDR2 LQKENI come from the germline V gene. Trimming shortened V by 6 bases and J by 0 bases, and 23 bases separated the two germline ends.

The source material was peripheral blood. This TCR was recovered from a human donor with active or convalescent COVID-19. The donor label of this sample is uncertain. The V gene is TRBV18, the J gene TRBJ2-5, with D possibly TRBD2 on 5 matching bases. This CDR3 is CASSPRIQTTLYQETQYF. CDR3 bases: TGTGCCAGCTCGCCTAGAATCCAGACTACGCTGTACCAAGAGACCCAGTACTTC.